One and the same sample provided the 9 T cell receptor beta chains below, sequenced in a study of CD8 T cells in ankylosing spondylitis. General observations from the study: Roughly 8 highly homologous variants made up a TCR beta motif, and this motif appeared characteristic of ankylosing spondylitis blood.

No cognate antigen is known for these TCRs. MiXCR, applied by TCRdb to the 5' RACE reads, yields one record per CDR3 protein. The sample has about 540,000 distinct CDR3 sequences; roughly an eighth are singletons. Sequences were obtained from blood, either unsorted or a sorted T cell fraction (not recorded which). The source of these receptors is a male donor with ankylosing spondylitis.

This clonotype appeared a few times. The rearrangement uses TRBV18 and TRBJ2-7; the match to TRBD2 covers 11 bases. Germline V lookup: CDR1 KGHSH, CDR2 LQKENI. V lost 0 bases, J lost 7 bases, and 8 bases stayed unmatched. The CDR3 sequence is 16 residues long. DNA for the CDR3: TGTGCCAGCTCACCACCGAGGACTAGCGGGCCCCTAGAGCAGTACTTC. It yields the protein CASSPPRTSGPLEQYF.

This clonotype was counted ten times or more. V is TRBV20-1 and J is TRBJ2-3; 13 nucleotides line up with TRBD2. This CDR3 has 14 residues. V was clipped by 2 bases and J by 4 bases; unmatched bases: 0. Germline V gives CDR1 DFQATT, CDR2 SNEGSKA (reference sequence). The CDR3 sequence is CSARTSGRADTQYF. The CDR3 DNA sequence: TGCAGTGCTAGAACTAGCGGGAGGGCAGATACGCAGTATTTT.

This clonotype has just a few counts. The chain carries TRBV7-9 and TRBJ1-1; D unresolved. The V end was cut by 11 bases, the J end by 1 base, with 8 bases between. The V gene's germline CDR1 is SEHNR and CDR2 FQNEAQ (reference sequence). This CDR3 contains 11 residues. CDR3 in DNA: TGTGCCTTGCGGGGGAACACTGAAGCTTTCTTT. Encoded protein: CALRGNTEAFF. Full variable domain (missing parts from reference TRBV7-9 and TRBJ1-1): DTGVSQNPRHKITKRGQNVTFRCDPISEHNRLYWYRQTLGQGPEFLTYFQNEAQLEKSRLLSDRFSAERPKGSFSTLEIQRTEQGDSAMYLCALRGNTEAFFGQGTRLTVV.

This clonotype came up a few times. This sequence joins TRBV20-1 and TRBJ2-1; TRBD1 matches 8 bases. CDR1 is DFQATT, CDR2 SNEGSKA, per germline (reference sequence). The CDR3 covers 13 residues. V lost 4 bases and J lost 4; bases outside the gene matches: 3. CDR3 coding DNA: TGCAGTGCTATCGGGACAGGATACAATGAGCAGTTCTTC. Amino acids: CSAIGTGYNEQFF.

The CDR3 reads CASSHITLRDRGPLAKNIQYF. The CDR3 nucleotides read TGTGCCAGCAGCCACATTACTCTTCGGGACAGGGGACCTTTGGCCAAAAACATTCAGTACTTC. The chain employs TRBV11-3 and TRBJ2-4, with TRBD1 matching over 10 bases. Germline CDR1 reads SGHNT; CDR2 reads YENEEA. CDR3 size: 21 residues. Losses at the gene ends were 5 bases for V and 1 base for J; bases not matched to a gene: 20. Filled out from reference TRBV11-3 and TRBJ2-4, the complete variable domain reads EAGVVQSPRYKIIEKKQPVAFWCNPISGHNTLYWYLQNLGQGPELLIRYENEEAVDDSQLPKDRFSAERLKGVDSTLKIQPAELGDSAVYLCASSHITLRDRGPLAKNIQYFGAGTRLSVL.

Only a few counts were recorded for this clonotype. This CDR3 is CASSLGFVSSGKVYEQFF. The CDR3 DNA reads as TGTGCCAGCAGTTTAGGGTTCGTGAGTAGCGGGAAGGTTTATGAGCAGTTCTTC. The chain joins TRBV12-3 or TRBV12-4 to TRBJ2-1; 8 nucleotides align to TRBD2. The V and J ends lost 1 base and 8 bases, in that order; junction bases with no gene match: 16. The CDR3 has 18 residues.

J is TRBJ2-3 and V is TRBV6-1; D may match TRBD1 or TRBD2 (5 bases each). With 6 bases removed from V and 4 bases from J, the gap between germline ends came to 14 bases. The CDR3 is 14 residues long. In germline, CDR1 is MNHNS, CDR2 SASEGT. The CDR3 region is CASSGTYASDTQYF. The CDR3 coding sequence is TGTGCCAGCAGCGGGACGTACGCCTCAGATACGCAGTATTTT.

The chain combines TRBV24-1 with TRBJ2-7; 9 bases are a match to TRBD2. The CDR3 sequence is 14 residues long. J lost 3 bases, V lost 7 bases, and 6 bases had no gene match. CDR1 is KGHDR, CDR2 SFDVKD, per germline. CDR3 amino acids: CATRTGLADYEQYF. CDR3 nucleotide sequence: TGTGCCACCAGAACGGGACTAGCTGACTACGAGCAGTACTTC.

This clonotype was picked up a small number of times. CDR3 sequence reads: CASSETGNEKLFF. The CDR3 DNA reads as TGCGCCAGCAGTGAAACCGGGAATGAAAAACTGTTTTTT. This chain links TRBV10-1 with TRBJ1-4; D gene uncertain. Trimming took 3 bases from V and 5 from J, leaving 7 bases between them. Germline V gives CDR1 WNHNN, CDR2 SYGVQD (reference sequence). The CDR3 contains 13 residues.